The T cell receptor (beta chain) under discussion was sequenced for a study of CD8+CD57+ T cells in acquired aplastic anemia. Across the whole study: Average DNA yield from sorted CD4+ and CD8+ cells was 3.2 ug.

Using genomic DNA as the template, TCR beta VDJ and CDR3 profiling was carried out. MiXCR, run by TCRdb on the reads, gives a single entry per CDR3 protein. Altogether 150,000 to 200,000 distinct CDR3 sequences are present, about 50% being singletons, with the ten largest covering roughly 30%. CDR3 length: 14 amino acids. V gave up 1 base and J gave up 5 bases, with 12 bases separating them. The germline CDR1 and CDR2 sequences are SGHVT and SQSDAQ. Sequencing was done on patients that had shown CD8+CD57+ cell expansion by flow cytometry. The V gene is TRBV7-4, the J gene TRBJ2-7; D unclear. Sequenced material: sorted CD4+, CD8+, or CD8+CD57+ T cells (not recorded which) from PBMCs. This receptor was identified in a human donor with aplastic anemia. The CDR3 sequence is CASSLGRSDHEQYF. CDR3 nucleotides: TGTGCCAGCAGCTTAGGCCGTTCGGACCACGAGCAGTACTTC.